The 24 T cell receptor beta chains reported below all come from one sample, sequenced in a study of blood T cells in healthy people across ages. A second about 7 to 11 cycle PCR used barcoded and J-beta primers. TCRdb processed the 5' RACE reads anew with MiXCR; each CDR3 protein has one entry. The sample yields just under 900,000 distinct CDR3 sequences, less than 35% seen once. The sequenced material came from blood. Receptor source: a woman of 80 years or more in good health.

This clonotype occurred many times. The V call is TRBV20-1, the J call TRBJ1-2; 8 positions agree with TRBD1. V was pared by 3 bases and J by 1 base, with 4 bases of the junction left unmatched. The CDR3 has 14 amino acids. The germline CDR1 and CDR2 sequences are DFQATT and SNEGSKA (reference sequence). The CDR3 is CSASPGQGNYGYTF. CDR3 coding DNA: TGCAGTGCTAGCCCCGGACAGGGTAACTATGGCTACACCTTC.

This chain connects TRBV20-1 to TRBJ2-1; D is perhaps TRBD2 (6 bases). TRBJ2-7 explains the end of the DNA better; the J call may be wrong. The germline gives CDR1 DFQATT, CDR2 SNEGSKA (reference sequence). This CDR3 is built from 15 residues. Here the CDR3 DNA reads TGCAGTGCTAGAGATATTGTGACGGACTACAATGAGCAGTACTTC. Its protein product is CSARDIVTDYNEQYF.

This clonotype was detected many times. The CDR3 reads CAWTSTPSDGYTF. In nucleotides, the CDR3 is TGTGCCTGGACCAGTACGCCTTCGGACGGCTACACCTTC. J is TRBJ1-2 and V is TRBV30; D gene uncertain. Germline CDR1 is GTSNPN and CDR2 is SVGIG (reference sequence). There are 13 residues in the CDR3. V was cut by 4 bases and J by 8 bases, with 17 bases left in between.

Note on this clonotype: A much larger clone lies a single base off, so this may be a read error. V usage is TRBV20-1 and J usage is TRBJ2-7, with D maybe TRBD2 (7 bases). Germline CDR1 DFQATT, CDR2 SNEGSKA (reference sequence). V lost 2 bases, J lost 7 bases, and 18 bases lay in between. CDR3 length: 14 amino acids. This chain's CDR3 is CSARSGGPYNEQYF. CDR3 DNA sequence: TGCAGTGCTAGATCGGGGGGCCCCTACAATGAGCAGTACTTC.

The CDR3 DNA reads TGTGCCAGCGGGGACGCATCCTATAATTCACCCCTCCACTTT. This gives the protein CASGDASYNSPLHF. The rearrangement joins TRBV3-1 to TRBJ1-6; perhaps TRBD1 as D (5 bases). Germline values: CDR1 LGHDT, CDR2 YNNKEL (reference sequence). Deletions cut 8 bases from V and 1 base from J, with 9 bases between. This CDR3 is built from 14 residues. Combining the CDR3 with reference TRBV3-1 and TRBJ1-6 gives the whole variable domain DTAVSQTPKYLVTQMGNDKSIKCEQNLGHDTMYWYKQDSKKFLKIMFSYNNKELIINETVPNRFSPKSPDKAHLNLHINSLELGDSAVYFCASGDASYNSPLHFGNGTRLTVT.

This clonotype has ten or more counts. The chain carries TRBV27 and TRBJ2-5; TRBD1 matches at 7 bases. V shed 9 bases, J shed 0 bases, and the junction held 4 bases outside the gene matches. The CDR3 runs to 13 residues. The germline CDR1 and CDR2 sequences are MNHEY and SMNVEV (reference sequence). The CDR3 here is CARRTGDQETQYF. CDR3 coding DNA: TGTGCCAGAAGGACAGGCGACCAAGAGACCCAGTACTTC.

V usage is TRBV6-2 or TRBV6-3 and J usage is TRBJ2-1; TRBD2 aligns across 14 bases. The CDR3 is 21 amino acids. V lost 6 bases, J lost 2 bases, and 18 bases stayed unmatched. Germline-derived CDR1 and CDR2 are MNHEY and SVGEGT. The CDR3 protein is CASSLRRLAGGRRGTYNEQFF. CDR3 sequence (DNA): TGTGCCAGCAGCCTTCGTCGACTAGCGGGGGGGAGGAGGGGGACCTACAATGAGCAGTTCTTC.

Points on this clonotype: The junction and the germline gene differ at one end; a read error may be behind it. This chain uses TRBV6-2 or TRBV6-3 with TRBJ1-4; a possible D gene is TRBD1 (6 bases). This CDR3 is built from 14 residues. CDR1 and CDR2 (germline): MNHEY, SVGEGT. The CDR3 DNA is TGTGCCGGCAGCTACAGGGTCGTTGGTGAAAGACTGTTTTTT. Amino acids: CAGSYRVVGERLFF.

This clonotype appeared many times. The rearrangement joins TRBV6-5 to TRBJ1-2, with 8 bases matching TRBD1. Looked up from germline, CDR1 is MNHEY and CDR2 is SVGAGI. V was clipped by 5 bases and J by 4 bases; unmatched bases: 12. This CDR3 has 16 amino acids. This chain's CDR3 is CASSSSRGRGSYGYTF. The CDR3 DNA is TGTGCCAGCAGTAGTTCCAGGGGGCGCGGGAGCTATGGCTACACCTTC.

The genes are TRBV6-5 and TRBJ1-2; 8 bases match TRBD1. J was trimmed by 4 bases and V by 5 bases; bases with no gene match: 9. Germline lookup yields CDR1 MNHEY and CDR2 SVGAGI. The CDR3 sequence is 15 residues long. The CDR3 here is CASSGRTGITYGYTF. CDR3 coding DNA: TGTGCCAGCAGTGGGAGGACAGGGATAACCTATGGCTACACCTTC.

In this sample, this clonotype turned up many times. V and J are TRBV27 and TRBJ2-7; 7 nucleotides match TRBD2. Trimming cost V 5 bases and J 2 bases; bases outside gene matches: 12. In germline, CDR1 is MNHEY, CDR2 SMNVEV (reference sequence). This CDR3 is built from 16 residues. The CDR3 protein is CASSPGRAGTPYEQYF. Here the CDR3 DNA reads TGTGCCAGCAGTCCTGGGAGAGCGGGGACGCCCTACGAGCAGTACTTC.

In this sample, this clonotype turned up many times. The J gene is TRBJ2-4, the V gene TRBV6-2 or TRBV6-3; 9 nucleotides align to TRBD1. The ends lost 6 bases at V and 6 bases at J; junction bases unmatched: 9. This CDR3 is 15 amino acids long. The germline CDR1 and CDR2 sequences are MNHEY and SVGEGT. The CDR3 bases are TGTGCCAGCAGCGCCGGGACAGGGAAGGGAAACATTCAGTACTTC. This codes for CASSAGTGKGNIQYF.

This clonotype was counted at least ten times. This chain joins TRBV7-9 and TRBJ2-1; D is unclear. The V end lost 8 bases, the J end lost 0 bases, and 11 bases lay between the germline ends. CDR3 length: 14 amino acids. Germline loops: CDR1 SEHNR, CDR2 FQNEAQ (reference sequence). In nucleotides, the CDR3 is TGTGCCAGCGGTGCGGATCTCTCCTACAATGAGCAGTTCTTC. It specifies CASGADLSYNEQFF. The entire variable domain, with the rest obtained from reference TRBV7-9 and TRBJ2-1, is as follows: DTGVSQNPRHKITKRGQNVTFRCDPISEHNRLYWYRQTLGQGPEFLTYFQNEAQLEKSRLLSDRFSAERPKGSFSTLEIQRTEQGDSAMYLCASGADLSYNEQFFGPGTRLTVL.

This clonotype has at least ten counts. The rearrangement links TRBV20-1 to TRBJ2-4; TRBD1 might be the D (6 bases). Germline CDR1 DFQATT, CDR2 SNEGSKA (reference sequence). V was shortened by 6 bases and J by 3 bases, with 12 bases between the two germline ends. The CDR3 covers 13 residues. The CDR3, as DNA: TGCAGTGCCAGTAGGGACAACAAAAACATTCAGTACTTC. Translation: CSASRDNKNIQYF.

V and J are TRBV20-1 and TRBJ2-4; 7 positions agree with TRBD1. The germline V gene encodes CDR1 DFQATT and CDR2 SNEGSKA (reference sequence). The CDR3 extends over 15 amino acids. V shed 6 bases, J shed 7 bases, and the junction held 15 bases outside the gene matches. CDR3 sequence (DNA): TGCAGTGCCCGACAGGGCAGGACCGCCGCCAACATTCAGTACTTC. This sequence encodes CSARQGRTAANIQYF.

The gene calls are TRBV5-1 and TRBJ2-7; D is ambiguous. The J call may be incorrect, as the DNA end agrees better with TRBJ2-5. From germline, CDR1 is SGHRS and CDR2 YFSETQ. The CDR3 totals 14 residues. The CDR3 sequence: CASSLAVSQQTQYF. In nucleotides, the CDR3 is TGCGCCAGCAGCTTGGCTGTCAGCCAGCAGACCCAGTACTTC.

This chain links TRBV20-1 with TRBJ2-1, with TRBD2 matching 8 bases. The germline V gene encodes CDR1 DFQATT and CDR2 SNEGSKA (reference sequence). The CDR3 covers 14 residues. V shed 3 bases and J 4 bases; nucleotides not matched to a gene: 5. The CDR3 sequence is CSARTTSGYNEQFF. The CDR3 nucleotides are TGCAGTGCTAGGACAACTAGCGGTTACAATGAGCAGTTCTTC.

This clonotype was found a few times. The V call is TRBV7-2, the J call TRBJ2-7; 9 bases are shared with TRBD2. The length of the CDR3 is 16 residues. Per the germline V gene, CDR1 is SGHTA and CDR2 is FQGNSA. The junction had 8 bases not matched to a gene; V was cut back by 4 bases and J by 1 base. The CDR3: CASSSGAGGGSYEQYF. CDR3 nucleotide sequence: TGTGCCAGCAGCTCTGGGGCGGGGGGGGGTTCCTACGAGCAGTACTTC.

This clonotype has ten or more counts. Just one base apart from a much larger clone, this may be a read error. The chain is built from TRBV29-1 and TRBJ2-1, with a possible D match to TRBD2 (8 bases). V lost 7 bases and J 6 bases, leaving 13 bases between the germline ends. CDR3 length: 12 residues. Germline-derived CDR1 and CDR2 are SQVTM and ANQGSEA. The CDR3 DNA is TGCAGCGGCGGGGGGACAGCCAATGAGCAGTTCTTC. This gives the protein CSGGGTANEQFF.

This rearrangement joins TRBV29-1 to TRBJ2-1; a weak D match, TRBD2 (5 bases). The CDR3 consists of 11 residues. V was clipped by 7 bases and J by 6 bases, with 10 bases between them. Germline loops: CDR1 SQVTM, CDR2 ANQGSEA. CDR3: CSAGRGNEQFF. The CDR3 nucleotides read TGCAGCGCGGGTCGGGGCAATGAGCAGTTCTTC.

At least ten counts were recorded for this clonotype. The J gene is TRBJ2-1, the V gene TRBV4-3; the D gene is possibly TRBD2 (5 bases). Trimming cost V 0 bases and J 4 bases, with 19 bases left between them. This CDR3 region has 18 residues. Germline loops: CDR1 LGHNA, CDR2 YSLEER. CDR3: CASSQERVRGFAYNEQFF. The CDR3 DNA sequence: TGCGCCAGCAGCCAAGAGCGGGTCCGGGGATTTGCATACAATGAGCAGTTCTTC.

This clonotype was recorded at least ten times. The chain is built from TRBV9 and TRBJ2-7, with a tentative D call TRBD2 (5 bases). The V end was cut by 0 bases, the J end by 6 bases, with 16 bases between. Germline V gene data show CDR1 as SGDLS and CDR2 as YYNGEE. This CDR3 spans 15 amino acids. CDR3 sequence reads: CASSVGPRDRGEQYF. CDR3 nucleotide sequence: TGTGCCAGCAGCGTAGGCCCCCGGGATCGGGGCGAGCAGTACTTC.

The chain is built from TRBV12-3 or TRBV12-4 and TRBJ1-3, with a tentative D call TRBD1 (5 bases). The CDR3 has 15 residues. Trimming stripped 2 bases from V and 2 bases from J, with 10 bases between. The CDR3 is CASSLPPGAGNTIYF. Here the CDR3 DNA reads TGTGCCAGCAGTTTACCCCCGGGGGCTGGAAACACCATATATTTT.

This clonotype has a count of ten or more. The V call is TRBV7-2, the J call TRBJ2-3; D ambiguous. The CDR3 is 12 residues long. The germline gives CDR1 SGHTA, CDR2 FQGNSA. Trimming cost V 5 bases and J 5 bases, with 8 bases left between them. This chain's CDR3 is CASSRRRDTQYF. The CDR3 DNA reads TGTGCCAGCAGCCGACGGAGAGATACGCAGTATTTT.